The 24 T cell receptor beta chains presented below share a single source sample, sequenced in a study of cytomegalovirus exposure and HLA in healthy donors (dated by TCRdb to about 2017). Receptors were amplified or captured by the immunoSEQ multiplex PCR assay. The multiplex PCR relied on a mix of 60 forward primers for TCR Vbeta segments and 13 reverse primers for TCR Jbeta segments. In TCRdb, the immuneACCESS table is reduced to in-frame sequences with V and J assigned. These tables do not hold every clone; where another copy was compared, an unresolved V gene accounts for under half, and the others remain unexplained. Across this sample there are approximately 190,000 clones, with about 84% seen only once. The top ten constitute roughly an eighth of the sample. Sequenced input: PBMCs. These receptors originate from a woman aged 30 to 39 in good health and CMV-seropositive.

This chain joins TRBV18 and TRBJ1-2, with D tentatively TRBD1 (5 bases). Looked up from germline, CDR1 is KGHSH and CDR2 is LQKENI. This CDR3 spans 14 amino acids. V was shortened by 4 bases and J by 3 bases, with 12 bases between the two germline ends. The CDR3 nucleotides are TGTGCCAGCTCACGGGCAGGAGGGGACTATGGCTACACCTTC. This codes for CASSRAGGDYGYTF. The full variable domain, rest sourced from reference TRBV18 and TRBJ1-2, is NAGVMQNPRHLVRRRGQEARLRCSPMKGHSHVYWYRQLPEEGLKFMVYLQKENIIDESGMPKERFSAEFPKEGPSILRIQQVVRGDSAAYFCASSRAGGDYGYTFGSGTRLTVV.

J is TRBJ2-2 and V is TRBV28, with TRBD1 matching over 7 bases. In germline, CDR1 is MDHEN, CDR2 SYDVKM. The CDR3 loop spans 14 amino acids. V trimming: 6 bases; J trimming: 1 base; junction bases outside the gene matches: 2. The chain's CDR3 is CASRDRLNTGELFF. CDR3 bases: TGTGCCAGCAGGGACAGGCTGAACACCGGGGAGCTGTTTTTT.

The chain links TRBV29-1 to TRBJ1-4; D unclear. Germline assignment: CDR1 SQVTM and CDR2 ANQGSEA. This CDR3 is built from 15 residues. With 6 bases removed from V and 7 bases from J, the gap between germline ends came to 21 bases. The CDR3, as DNA: TGCAGCGTAAGGTCGAGGTGGCCCACGAGTGAAAAACTGTTTTTT. Translated: CSVRSRWPTSEKLFF.

The chain recombines TRBV7-3 with TRBJ2-3; D is perhaps TRBD1 (6 bases). Trimming shortened V by 4 bases and J by 4 bases, and 15 bases separated the two germline ends. There are 15 residues in the CDR3. Germline assignment: CDR1 SGHTA and CDR2 FQGTGA. The CDR3 sequence: CASSSQGGRADTQYF. In nucleotides, the CDR3 is TGTGCCAGCAGCTCCCAAGGGGGTAGAGCAGATACGCAGTATTTT.

The rearrangement uses TRBV7-3 and TRBJ2-2; unclear D gene. CDR1 is SGHTA and CDR2 is FQGTGA in the germline V gene. CDR3 length: 14 residues. Trimming left V 5 bases short and J 6 bases short, with 13 bases between. Written as DNA, the CDR3 is TGTGCCAGCAGCGCCGGATTTGAGGCCGGGGAGCTGTTTTTT. Its protein product is CASSAGFEAGELFF.

The chain combines TRBV2 with TRBJ1-5; 8 bases match TRBD1. V shed 7 bases and J 2 bases; nucleotides not matched to a gene: 4. The length of the CDR3 is 14 residues. CDR1 is SNHLY, CDR2 FYNNEI, per germline. The DNA of the CDR3 is TGTGCCAGCACCTTGGACAGGGGCAATCAGCCCCAGCATTTT. Amino acid sequence: CASTLDRGNQPQHF.

In DNA, the CDR3 is TGTGCCAGCTCACCAGGCGCGGTTTCGGGGGTTGAGCAGTACTTC. Protein: CASSPGAVSGVEQYF. The chain combines TRBV18 with TRBJ2-7, with TRBD2 as a possible D gene (6 bases). Deletions cut 2 bases from V and 7 bases from J, with 18 bases between. The CDR3 has 15 amino acids. CDR1 and CDR2 from the germline V gene are KGHSH and LQKENI.

The chain uses TRBV9 and TRBJ2-2, with D tentatively TRBD2 (5 bases). Trimming removed 7 bases from V and 3 bases from J, with 16 bases in between. CDR1 and CDR2 from the germline V gene are SGDLS and YYNGEE. CDR3 size: 15 residues. In DNA, the CDR3 is TGTGCCAGCGGGAGAATTGGGTGGGACACCGGGGAGCTGTTTTTT. Residues: CASGRIGWDTGELFF.

J is TRBJ2-2 and V is TRBV2, with TRBD1 identical over 9 bases. Trimming cost V 4 bases and J 1 base; bases outside gene matches: 4. Germline CDR1 reads SNHLY; CDR2 reads FYNNEI. The CDR3 runs to 16 residues. DNA of the CDR3: TGTGCCAGCAGTGGGGGGACAGGGTGGAACACCGGGGAGCTGTTTTTT. Its protein product is CASSGGTGWNTGELFF.

This clone showed up just a few times. CDR3 in amino acids: CASSPTGNYEQYF. The CDR3 DNA is TGTGCCAGTTCCCCGACAGGGAACTACGAGCAGTACTTC. The rearrangement links TRBV6-5 to TRBJ2-7, with 7 bases identical to TRBD1. In germline, CDR1 is MNHEY, CDR2 SVGAGI. The J segment lost 3 bases and the V segment lost 9 bases, leaving 8 bases of the junction unmatched. This CDR3 is 13 amino acids long.

This clone was detected once. The gene calls are TRBV10-3 and TRBJ2-1; 8 bases line up with TRBD2. With V trimmed by 4 bases and J by 6 bases, 11 bases remained unmatched. The germline V gene encodes CDR1 ENHRY and CDR2 SYGVKD. This CDR3 comprises 16 residues. This CDR3 is CAISGTGSGGPNEQFF. The CDR3 coding sequence is TGTGCCATCAGTGGTACCGGGTCGGGAGGGCCCAATGAGCAGTTCTTC.

The chain has TRBV5-1 and TRBJ2-1, with D maybe TRBD1 (5 bases). The CDR3 loop spans 16 amino acids. V dropped 0 bases and J dropped 0 bases, with 10 bases sitting between them. The germline CDR1 and CDR2 sequences are SGHRS and YFSETQ. In nucleotides, the CDR3 is TGCGCCAGCAGCTTGGCCGGCGACAGCTCCTACAATGAGCAGTTCTTC. It encodes CASSLAGDSSYNEQFF. The full variable domain, completed using reference TRBV5-1 and TRBJ2-1, is KAGVTQTPRYLIKTRGQQVTLSCSPISGHRSVSWYQQTPGQGLQFLFEYFSETQRNKGNFPGRFSGRQFSNSRSEMNVSTLELGDSALYLCASSLAGDSSYNEQFFGPGTRLTVL.

The rearrangement joins TRBV5-4 to TRBJ2-2; 11 bases agree with TRBD2. V lost 1 base and J lost 4; bases outside the gene matches: 9. The length of the CDR3 is 18 residues. Germline V CDR1 and CDR2: SGHNT, YYREEE (reference sequence). The DNA of the CDR3 is TGTGCCAGCAGCTTGCCCTTAGCGGGAGGGCAGTCCACCGGGGAGCTGTTTTTT. This encodes CASSLPLAGGQSTGELFF.

The CDR3 sequence: CASTFSGGAYNEQFF. The CDR3 DNA reads as TGTGCCAGCACCTTCAGCGGGGGGGCCTACAATGAGCAGTTCTTC. V and J are TRBV28 and TRBJ2-1; 10 positions match TRBD2. This CDR3 region has 15 residues. Germline V gene data show CDR1 as MDHEN and CDR2 as SYDVKM. Trimming cost V 7 bases and J 2 bases; bases outside gene matches: 5.

The chain couples TRBV21-1 to TRBJ1-6; no check of the table's D call, TRBD1, against the DNA was made. TRBV21-1 is marked as a pseudogene. The CDR3 is made up of 13 amino acids. For the CDR3, the DNA is TGTGCCCCGGCGGGACAGGGCATTTCACCCCTCCACTTT. Protein sequence: CAPAGQGISPLHF.

A few counts support this clone. CDR3 in DNA: TGTGCCAGCAGATTGACACCAACCTACGAGCAGTACTTC. Its translation: CASRLTPTYEQYF. The chain joins TRBV6-1 to TRBJ2-7; D ambiguous. In germline, CDR1 is MNHNS, CDR2 SASEGT. The CDR3 consists of 13 residues. Trimming took 6 bases from V and 2 from J, leaving 11 bases between them.

V usage is TRBV19 and J usage is TRBJ2-1; TRBD2 agrees at 9 bases. Germline V gene lookup returns CDR1 LNHDA and CDR2 SQIVND (reference sequence). The V gene end was trimmed by 6 bases and the J gene end by 8 bases; junction bases not matched to a gene: 14. This CDR3 comprises 16 residues. Written as DNA, the CDR3 is TGTGCCAGTAGACCTAGCGGGGTCACTCCGCGCGATGAGCAGTTCTTC. Its translation: CASRPSGVTPRDEQFF.

The rearrangement uses TRBV19 and TRBJ1-3; 7 bases align to TRBD1. Trimming cost V 10 bases and J 2 bases; bases outside gene matches: 2. This CDR3 comprises 12 residues. In germline, CDR1 is LNHDA, CDR2 SQIVND (reference sequence). CDR3 nucleotide sequence: TGTGCCACCGGGACAGCTGGAAACACCATATATTTT. This gives the protein CATGTAGNTIYF.

The CDR3 sequence: CASSPGTHTGELFF. For the CDR3, the DNA is TGCGCCAGCAGCCCCGGGACACACACCGGGGAGCTGTTTTTT. The chain uses TRBV10-1 and TRBJ2-2; maybe TRBD1 (6 bases). Trimming took off 6 bases at V and 3 bases at J, with 11 bases between the two ends. Germline lookup yields CDR1 WNHNN and CDR2 SYGVQD (reference sequence). The CDR3 runs to 14 residues.

This clone was detected only once. CDR3 loop: CASSSRPRGGSGELFF. CDR3 nucleotides: TGTGCCAGCAGCTCCCGACCTAGGGGCGGCTCCGGGGAGCTGTTTTTT. The rearrangement joins TRBV5-4 to TRBJ2-2, with D perhaps TRBD1 (5 bases). V lost 3 bases, J lost 6 bases, and 18 bases lay in between. The CDR3 consists of 16 residues. In germline, CDR1 is SGHNT, CDR2 YYREEE (reference sequence).

Concerning this clone itself: The junction departs from the called germline gene at one end, perhaps through a read error. The gene calls are TRBV7-9 and TRBJ1-2; D is unresolved. The CDR3 spans 12 residues. CDR1 SEHNR and CDR2 FQNEAQ come from the germline V gene (reference sequence). CDR3 loop: CSSSSGWSGYTF. The CDR3 region has the DNA TGTTCCAGCAGCTCGGGGTGGAGTGGCTACACCTTC.

J is TRBJ2-3 and V is TRBV19; 8 bases match TRBD1. The CDR3 extends over 15 amino acids. V was clipped by 1 base and J by 4 bases; unmatched bases: 4. Per the germline V gene, CDR1 is LNHDA and CDR2 is SQIVND (reference sequence). The CDR3 is CASSIGQGAADTQYF. DNA for the CDR3: TGTGCCAGTAGTATAGGGCAGGGGGCGGCAGATACGCAGTATTTT. The variable domain in full, completed from reference TRBV19 and TRBJ2-3, reads DGGITQSPKYLFRKEGQNVTLSCEQNLNHDAMYWYRQDPGQGLRLIYYSQIVNDFQKGDIAEGYSVSREKKESFPLTVTSAQKNPTAFYLCASSIGQGAADTQYFGPGTRLTVL.

The chain employs TRBV5-6 and TRBJ2-7; 7 bases match TRBD1. V trimming: 2 bases; J trimming: 2 bases; junction bases outside the gene matches: 4. CDR1 and CDR2 from the germline V gene are SGHDT and YYEEEE. CDR3 length: 14 amino acids. CDR3 DNA: TGTGCCAGCAGCTTCCGGGACAGCCCCTACGAGCAGTACTTC. Protein: CASSFRDSPYEQYF.

This chain joins TRBV7-2 and TRBJ1-1, with a weak D call TRBD1 (6 bases). Germline V gene sequence: CDR1 SGHTA, CDR2 FQGNSA. Trimming removed 5 bases from V and 0 bases from J, with 10 bases in between. The CDR3 has 14 residues. Here the CDR3 DNA reads TGTGCCAGCAGCGTAACAGGGATGAACACTGAAGCTTTCTTT. As protein: CASSVTGMNTEAFF.